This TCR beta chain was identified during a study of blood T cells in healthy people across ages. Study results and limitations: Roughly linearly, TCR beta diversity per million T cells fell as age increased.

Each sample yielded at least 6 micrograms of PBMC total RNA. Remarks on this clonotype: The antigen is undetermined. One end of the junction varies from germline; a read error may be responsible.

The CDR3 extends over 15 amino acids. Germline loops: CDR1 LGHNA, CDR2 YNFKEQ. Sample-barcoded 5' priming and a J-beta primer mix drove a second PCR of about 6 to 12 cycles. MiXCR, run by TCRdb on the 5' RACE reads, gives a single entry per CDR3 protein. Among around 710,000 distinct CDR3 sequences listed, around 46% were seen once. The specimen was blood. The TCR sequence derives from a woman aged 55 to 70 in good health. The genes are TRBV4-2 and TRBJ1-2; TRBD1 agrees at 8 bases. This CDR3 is CASSHEPQGDYGDTF. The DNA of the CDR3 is TGTGCCAGCAGCCATGAACCACAGGGGGACTATGGCGACACCTTC.